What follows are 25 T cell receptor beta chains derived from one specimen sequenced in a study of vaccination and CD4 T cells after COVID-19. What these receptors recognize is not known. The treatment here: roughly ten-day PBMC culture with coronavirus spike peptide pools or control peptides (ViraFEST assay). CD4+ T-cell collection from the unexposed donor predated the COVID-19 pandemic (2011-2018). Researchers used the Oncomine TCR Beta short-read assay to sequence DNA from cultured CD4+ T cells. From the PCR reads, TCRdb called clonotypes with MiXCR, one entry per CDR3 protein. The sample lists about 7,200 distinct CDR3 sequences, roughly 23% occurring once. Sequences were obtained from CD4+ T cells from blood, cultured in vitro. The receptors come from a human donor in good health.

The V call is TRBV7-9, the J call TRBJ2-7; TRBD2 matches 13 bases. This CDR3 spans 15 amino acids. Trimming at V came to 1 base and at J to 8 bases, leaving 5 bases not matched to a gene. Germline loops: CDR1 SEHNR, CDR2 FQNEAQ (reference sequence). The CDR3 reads CASSLVGTSGVQQYF. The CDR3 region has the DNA TGTGCCAGCAGCTTAGTGGGGACTAGCGGGGTCCAGCAGTACTTC.

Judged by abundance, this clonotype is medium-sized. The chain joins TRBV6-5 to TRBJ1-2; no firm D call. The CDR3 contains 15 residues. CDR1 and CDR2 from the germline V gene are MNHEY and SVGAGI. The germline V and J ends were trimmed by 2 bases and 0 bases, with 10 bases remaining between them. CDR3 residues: CASSYAWQANYGYTF. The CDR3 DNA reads TGTGCCAGCAGTTACGCTTGGCAAGCTAACTATGGCTACACCTTC.

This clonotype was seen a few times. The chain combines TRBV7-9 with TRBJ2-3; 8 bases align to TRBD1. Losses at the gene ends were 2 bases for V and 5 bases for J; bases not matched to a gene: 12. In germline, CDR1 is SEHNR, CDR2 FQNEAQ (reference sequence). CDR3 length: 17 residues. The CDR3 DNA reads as TGTGCCAGCAGCTTATTGTGGACAGGGTCAATCCGAGATACGCAGTATTTT. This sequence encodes CASSLLWTGSIRDTQYF.

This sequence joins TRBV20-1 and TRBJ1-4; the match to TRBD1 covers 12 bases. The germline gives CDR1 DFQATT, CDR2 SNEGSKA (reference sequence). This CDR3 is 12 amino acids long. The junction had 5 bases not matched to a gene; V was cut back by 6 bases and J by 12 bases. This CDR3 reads CSAPGTGGELFF. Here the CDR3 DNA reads TGCAGTGCGCCCGGGACAGGGGGCGAACTGTTTTTT.

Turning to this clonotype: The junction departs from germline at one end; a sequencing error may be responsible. CDR3 residues: CASSEGQPDGYTF. The CDR3 bases are TGTGCCAGCAGCGAAGGACAGCCTGATGGCTACACCTTC. The chain joins TRBV2 to TRBJ1-2; TRBD1 is a possible D gene (6 bases). CDR3 length equals 13 residues. The germline CDR1 and CDR2 sequences are SNHLY and FYNNEI. Drawing the rest from reference TRBV2 and TRBJ1-2, the complete variable domain is EPEVTQTPSHQVTQMGQEVILRCVPISNHLYFYWYRQILGQKVEFLVSFYNNEISEKSEIFDDQFSVERPDGSNFTLKIRSTKLEDSAMYFCASSEGQPDGYTFGSGTRLTVV.

As DNA, the CDR3 is TGTGCCAGCAGCGTACGCCCTGCAGATACGCAGTATTTT. This translates into CASSVRPADTQYF. The gene calls are TRBV9 and TRBJ2-3, with unresolved D. CDR1 and CDR2 (germline): SGDLS, YYNGEE. This CDR3 has 13 amino acids. V lost 1 base, J lost 4 bases, and 7 bases lay in between.

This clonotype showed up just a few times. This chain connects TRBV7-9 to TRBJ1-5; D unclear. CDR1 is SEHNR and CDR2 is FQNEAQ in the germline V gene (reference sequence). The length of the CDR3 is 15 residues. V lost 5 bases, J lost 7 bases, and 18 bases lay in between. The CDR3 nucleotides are TGTGCCAGCAGCCCCCTGGGGTCCCCCTCACAGCCCCAGCATTTT. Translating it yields CASSPLGSPSQPQHF.

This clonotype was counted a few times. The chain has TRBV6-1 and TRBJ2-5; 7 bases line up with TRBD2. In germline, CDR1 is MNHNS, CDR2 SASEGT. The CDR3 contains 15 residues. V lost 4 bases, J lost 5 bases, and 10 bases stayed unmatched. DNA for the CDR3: TGTGCCAGCAGTGGCAGCGGGGAAGGTCCGGAGACCCAGTACTTC. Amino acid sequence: CASSGSGEGPETQYF.

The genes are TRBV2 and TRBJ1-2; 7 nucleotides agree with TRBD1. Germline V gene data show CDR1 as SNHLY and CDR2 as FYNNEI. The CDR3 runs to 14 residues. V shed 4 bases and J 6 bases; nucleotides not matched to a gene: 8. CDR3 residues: CASSVPPQGDGYTF. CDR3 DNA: TGTGCCAGCAGTGTTCCGCCCCAGGGGGATGGCTACACCTTC.

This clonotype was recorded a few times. DNA of the CDR3: TGTGCCAGCAGTTACCTGACAGACTCTGGGGCCAACGTCCTGACTTTC. It encodes CASSYLTDSGANVLTF. The chain uses TRBV6-2 or TRBV6-3 and TRBJ2-6, with D possibly TRBD1 on 5 matching bases. V gave up 2 bases and J gave up 0 bases, with 8 bases separating them. The CDR3 spans 16 residues. The germline V gene has CDR1 MNHEY and CDR2 SVGEGT.

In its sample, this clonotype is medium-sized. The CDR3 is CASSLDDGNQPQHF. The CDR3 DNA reads TGTGCCAGCAGCTTAGACGATGGCAATCAGCCCCAGCATTTT. V is TRBV7-2 and J is TRBJ1-5; no clear D. V was pared by 1 base and J by 2 bases, with 6 bases between. Germline V lookup: CDR1 SGHTA, CDR2 FQGNSA. The length of the CDR3 is 14 residues.

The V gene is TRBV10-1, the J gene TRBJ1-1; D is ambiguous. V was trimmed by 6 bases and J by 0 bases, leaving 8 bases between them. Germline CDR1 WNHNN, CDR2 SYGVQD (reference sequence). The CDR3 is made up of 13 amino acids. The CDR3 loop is CASRSSMNTEAFF. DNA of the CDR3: TGCGCCAGCAGGTCGTCGATGAACACTGAAGCTTTCTTT.

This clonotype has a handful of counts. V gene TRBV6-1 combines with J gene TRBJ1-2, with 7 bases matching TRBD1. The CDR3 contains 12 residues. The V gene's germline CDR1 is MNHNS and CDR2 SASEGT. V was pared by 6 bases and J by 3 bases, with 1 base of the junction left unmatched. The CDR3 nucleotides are TGTGCCAGCAGGGGGACAGACTATGGCTACACCTTC. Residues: CASRGTDYGYTF.

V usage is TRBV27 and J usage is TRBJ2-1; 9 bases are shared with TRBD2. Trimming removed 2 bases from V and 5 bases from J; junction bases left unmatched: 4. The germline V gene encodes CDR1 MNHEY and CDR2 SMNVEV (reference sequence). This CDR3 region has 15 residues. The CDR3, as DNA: TGTGCCAGCAGTTTACGCCTAGCGGGGCACAATGAGCAGTTCTTC. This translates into CASSLRLAGHNEQFF.

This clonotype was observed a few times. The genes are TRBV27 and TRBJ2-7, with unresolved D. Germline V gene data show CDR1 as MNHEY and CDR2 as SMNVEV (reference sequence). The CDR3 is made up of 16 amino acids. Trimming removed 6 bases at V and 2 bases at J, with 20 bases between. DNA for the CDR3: TGTGCCAGCAGCTCCCTGACCCAATTACCACCCTACGAGCAGTACTTC. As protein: CASSSLTQLPPYEQYF.

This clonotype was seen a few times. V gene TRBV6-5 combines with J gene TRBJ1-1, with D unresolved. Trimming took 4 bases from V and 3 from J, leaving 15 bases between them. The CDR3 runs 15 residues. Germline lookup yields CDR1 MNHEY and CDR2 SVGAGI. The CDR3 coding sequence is TGTGCCAGCAGTTCCGCGGCTGGTCGTTACACTGAAGCTTTCTTT. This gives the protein CASSSAAGRYTEAFF.

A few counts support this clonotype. DNA for the CDR3: TGCAGTGCTACCCGTTGGAAGGGATCAGATACGCAGTATTTT. This sequence encodes CSATRWKGSDTQYF. The rearrangement links TRBV20-1 to TRBJ2-3; D gene ambiguous. Germline V gives CDR1 DFQATT, CDR2 SNEGSKA (reference sequence). V gave up 4 bases and J gave up 4 bases, with 15 bases separating them. The length of the CDR3 is 14 residues.

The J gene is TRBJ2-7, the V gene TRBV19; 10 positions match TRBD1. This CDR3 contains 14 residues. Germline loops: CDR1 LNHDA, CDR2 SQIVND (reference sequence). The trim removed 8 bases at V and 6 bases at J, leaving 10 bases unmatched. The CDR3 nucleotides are TGTGCCAGTGGAACGGGACAGGGGAAGGGCGAGCAGTACTTC. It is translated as CASGTGQGKGEQYF.

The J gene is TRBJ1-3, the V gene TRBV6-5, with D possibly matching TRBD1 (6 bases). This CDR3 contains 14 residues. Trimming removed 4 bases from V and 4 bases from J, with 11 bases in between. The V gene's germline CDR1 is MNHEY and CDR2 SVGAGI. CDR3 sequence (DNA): TGTGCCAGCAGTTCTGGACAGTGGGGAAACACCATATATTTT. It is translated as CASSSGQWGNTIYF.

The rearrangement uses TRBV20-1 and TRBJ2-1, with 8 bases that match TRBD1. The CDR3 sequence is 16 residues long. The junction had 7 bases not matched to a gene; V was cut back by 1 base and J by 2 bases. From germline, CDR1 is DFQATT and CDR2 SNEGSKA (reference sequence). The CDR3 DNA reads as TGCAGTGCTAGAGTCCTCGGACAGGGCGCCTACAATGAGCAGTTCTTC. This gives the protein CSARVLGQGAYNEQFF.

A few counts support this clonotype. CDR3: CASSFMDYGYTF. As DNA, the CDR3 is TGTGCCAGCAGTTTTATGGACTATGGCTACACCTTC. The chain uses TRBV28 and TRBJ1-2, with D unresolved. The CDR3 consists of 12 residues. From germline, CDR1 is MDHEN and CDR2 SYDVKM. The V end was cut by 3 bases, the J end by 3 bases, with 5 bases between.

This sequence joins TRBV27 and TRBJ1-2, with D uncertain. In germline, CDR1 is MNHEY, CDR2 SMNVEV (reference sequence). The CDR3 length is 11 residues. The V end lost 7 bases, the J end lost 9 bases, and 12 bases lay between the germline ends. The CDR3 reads CASTAPRSYTF. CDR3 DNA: TGTGCCAGCACTGCACCCAGGAGCTACACCTTC.

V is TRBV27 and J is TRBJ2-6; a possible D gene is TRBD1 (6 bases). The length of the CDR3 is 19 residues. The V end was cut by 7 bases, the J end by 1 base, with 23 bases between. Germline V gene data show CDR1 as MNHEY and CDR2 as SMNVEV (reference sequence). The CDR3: CASTYRVRSTLSGANVLTF. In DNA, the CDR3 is TGTGCCAGCACCTACAGGGTGCGGAGCACACTTTCTGGGGCCAACGTCCTGACTTTC.

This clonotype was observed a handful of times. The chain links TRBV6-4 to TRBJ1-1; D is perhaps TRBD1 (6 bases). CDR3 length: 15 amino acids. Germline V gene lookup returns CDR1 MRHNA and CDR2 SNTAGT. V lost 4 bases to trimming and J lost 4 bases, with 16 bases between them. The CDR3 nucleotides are TGTGCCAGCAGTGTTATAGGGGGGCAGGGCACTGAAGCTTTCTTT. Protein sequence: CASSVIGGQGTEAFF.

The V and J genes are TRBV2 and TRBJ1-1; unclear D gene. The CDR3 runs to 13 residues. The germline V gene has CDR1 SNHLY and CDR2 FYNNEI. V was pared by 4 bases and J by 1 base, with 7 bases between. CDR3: CASSVGENTEAFF. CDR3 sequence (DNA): TGTGCCAGCAGTGTTGGGGAGAACACTGAAGCTTTCTTT.